This T cell receptor (beta chain) was sequenced in a study of Ad26.COV2.S vaccination and SARS-CoV-2 variants. This clone was detected only a few times. Its matching antigen is unknown. Documented treatment: over 15 received Ad26.COV2.S at low or high dose, single or two shots; about 5 received placebo; per-sample allocation not given. Vaccine and placebo recipients were sampled on day 63 after the first injection. The method was immunoSEQ multiplex PCR; TCRdb's version includes in-frame clones alone and lacks a portion of them. This sample has some 390,000 clones, with over 75% found just once. Whole-study findings and limits: Breadth, reportedly substantial, characterized the spike-specific CD8+ and CD4+ T cell responses after vaccination.

The CDR3 is 13 residues long. The germline CDR1 and CDR2 sequences are ENHRY and SYGVKD. The junction had 8 bases not matched to a gene; V was cut back by 6 bases and J by 8 bases. Source: peripheral blood, taken in a trial of Ad26.COV2.S vaccine versus placebo. V is TRBV10-3 and J is TRBJ1-2; 8 bases fit TRBD1. This TCR was recovered from a person aged 18-65 years who received the Ad26.COV2.S COVID-19 vaccine or a placebo. Here the CDR3 reads CAIRDGQGRGYTF. CDR3 DNA: TGTGCCATCAGGGATGGACAGGGAAGGGGCTACACCTTC.